These 16 T cell receptor beta chains were all obtained from the same sample, sequenced in a study of spatial heterogeneity in lung cancer. Time point reported: sample taken at primary tumor resection. TCRs were sequenced from unsorted whole RNA of tumor, nontumor lung or PBMC. MiXCR, run by TCRdb on the 5' RACE reads, gives a single entry per CDR3 protein. The table has about 82,000 distinct CDR3 sequences, roughly 12% seen once. The sample was PBMCs, taken at surgery. Receptors originate from a male donor with early-stage non-small cell lung cancer.

This clonotype has just a few counts. V and J are TRBV18 and TRBJ1-4; D unclear. Germline lookup yields CDR1 KGHSH and CDR2 LQKENI. V was cut by 6 bases and J by 7 bases, with 12 bases left in between. CDR3 size: 13 residues. CDR3 sequence (DNA): TGTGCCAGCTCCCCCGGGGAGGGTGAAAAACTGTTTTTT. Its protein product is CASSPGEGEKLFF. The entire variable domain, with the rest obtained from reference TRBV18 and TRBJ1-4, is as follows: NAGVMQNPRHLVRRRGQEARLRCSPMKGHSHVYWYRQLPEEGLKFMVYLQKENIIDESGMPKERFSAEFPKEGPSILRIQQVVRGDSAAYFCASSPGEGEKLFFGSGTQLSVL.

At least ten counts were recorded for this clonotype. CDR3 DNA: TGTGCCAGCAGCCAAGATCCGACGCTTAGCACAGATACGCAGTATTTT. Protein product: CASSQDPTLSTDTQYF. The chain employs TRBV3-1 and TRBJ2-3; the D is unclear. V was clipped by 0 bases and J by 0 bases, with 10 bases between them. CDR1 LGHDT and CDR2 YNNKEL come from the germline V gene (reference sequence). This CDR3 contains 16 residues.

The gene calls are TRBV14 and TRBJ2-3, with 7 bases that match TRBD2. The J segment lost 14 bases and the V segment lost 5 bases, leaving 13 bases of the junction unmatched. The CDR3 is 13 amino acids. CDR1 and CDR2 (germline): SGHDN, FVKESK. CDR3 residues: CASSANMGLFSYF. DNA for the CDR3: TGTGCCAGCAGCGCCAACATGGGACTATTTTCGTATTTT.

V is TRBV6-6 and J is TRBJ2-2; 10 bases agree with TRBD1. CDR1 and CDR2 from the germline V gene are MNHNY and SVGAGI (reference sequence). This CDR3 is 16 amino acids long. Trimming took 2 bases from V and 6 from J; bases not matched to a gene: 6. The CDR3 sequence is CASSYGGTGVPGELFF. The CDR3 coding sequence is TGTGCCAGCAGTTACGGGGGGACAGGGGTCCCCGGGGAGCTGTTTTTT.

This clonotype has more than one count but fewer than ten. The chain carries TRBV4-2 and TRBJ1-5, with D tentatively TRBD1 (6 bases). The CDR3 length is 15 residues. CDR1 is LGHNA, CDR2 YNFKEQ, per germline. The V gene lost 0 bases and the J gene lost 4 bases, with 10 bases spanning the gap. Here the CDR3 DNA reads TGTGCCAGCAGCCAAGATATAACAGGGAATCAGCCCCAGCATTTT. This sequence encodes CASSQDITGNQPQHF.

The chain combines TRBV6-2 or TRBV6-3 with TRBJ1-2; TRBD1 might be the D (5 bases). The CDR3 length is 12 residues. Trimming removed 5 bases at V and 4 bases at J, with 8 bases between. CDR1 and CDR2 (germline): MNHEY, SVGEGT. CDR3 residues: CASSPGVYGYTF. DNA of the CDR3: TGTGCCAGCAGTCCGGGGGTCTATGGCTACACCTTC.

The rearrangement uses TRBV12-3 or TRBV12-4 and TRBJ2-5; no clear D gene. CDR3 length equals 14 residues. V lost 1 base and J lost 2, with 8 bases in between. Here the CDR3 reads CASSLGGRQETQYF. CDR3 nucleotide sequence: TGTGCCAGCAGTTTAGGGGGTCGGCAAGAGACCCAGTACTTC.

Only a few counts were recorded for this clonotype. V is TRBV11-2 and J is TRBJ2-4, with D unresolved. V was trimmed by 0 bases and J by 4 bases, leaving 10 bases between them. The CDR3 extends over 15 amino acids. The V gene's germline CDR1 is SGHAT and CDR2 FQNNGV. The CDR3 bases are TGTGCCAGCAGCTTAGATACGTTGGGGAAAAACATTCAGTACTTC. Amino acid sequence: CASSLDTLGKNIQYF.

The chain couples TRBV5-1 to TRBJ2-7, with TRBD1 as a possible D gene (5 bases). The CDR3 runs to 13 residues. Trimming pared 1 base from V and 5 bases from J, leaving 10 bases between. Germline CDR1 is SGHRS and CDR2 is YFSETQ. CDR3 in DNA: TGCGCCAGCAGCTTGACGCAGGGTGACGAGCAGTACTTC. Encoded protein: CASSLTQGDEQYF.

The chain combines TRBV29-1 with TRBJ1-1; 10 positions match TRBD1. The CDR3 has 13 residues. Germline V gene lookup returns CDR1 SQVTM and CDR2 ANQGSEA. Trimming took 4 bases from V and 5 from J; bases not matched to a gene: 4. The chain's CDR3 is CSVGLDRGTEAFF. The CDR3 region has the DNA TGCAGCGTTGGGCTGGACAGGGGGACTGAAGCTTTCTTT.

This clonotype has a count of ten or more. The chain combines TRBV6-1 with TRBJ2-1; D remains unclear. This CDR3 is 13 amino acids long. Trimming shortened V by 3 bases and J by 9 bases, and 12 bases separated the two germline ends. The germline gives CDR1 MNHNS, CDR2 SASEGT. CDR3 in DNA: TGTGCCAGCAGTGATTGGATGAGGCGTGAGCAGTTCTTC. Protein: CASSDWMRREQFF.

This clonotype was observed a few times. The V gene is TRBV6-1, the J gene TRBJ1-1, with TRBD1 identical over 7 bases. Germline-derived CDR1 and CDR2 are MNHNS and SASEGT. The length of the CDR3 is 12 residues. J gave up 11 bases and V 9 bases, and 12 bases lay outside the gene matches. The CDR3 nucleotides are TGTGCCAGTAAGGACCTTGACAGGGATGCTTTCTTT. It yields the protein CASKDLDRDAFF.

The chain joins TRBV6-1 to TRBJ1-1; D call uncertain. Germline V gene sequence: CDR1 MNHNS, CDR2 SASEGT. The CDR3 is 13 amino acids. V was shortened by 2 bases and J by 3 bases, with 7 bases between the two germline ends. The CDR3 spells CASSEREDTEAFF. In DNA, the CDR3 is TGTGCCAGCAGTGAAAGGGAGGACACTGAAGCTTTCTTT.

This clonotype was observed a handful of times. The chain has TRBV7-9 and TRBJ2-7; D might be TRBD2 (6 bases). V lost 1 base, J lost 2 bases, and 12 bases lay in between. Germline CDR1 and CDR2: SEHNR and FQNEAQ (reference sequence). The length of the CDR3 is 15 residues. CDR3 nucleotides: TGTGCCAGCAGCTTAGAACCGGGACTGGCCTACGAGCAGTACTTC. Amino acid sequence: CASSLEPGLAYEQYF.

Only a few counts were recorded for this clonotype. The chain carries TRBV29-1 and TRBJ2-7; D perhaps matches TRBD2 (6 bases). Per germline, CDR1 SQVTM and CDR2 ANQGSEA. Trimming removed 4 bases from V and 5 bases from J, with 15 bases in between. This CDR3 region has 13 residues. CDR3 protein: CSVVLAGRDEQYF. The CDR3 DNA is TGCAGCGTTGTGCTGGCGGGGCGCGACGAGCAGTACTTC.

This chain uses TRBV9 with TRBJ1-1; D unresolved. V gave up 0 bases and J gave up 1 base, with 7 bases separating them. From germline, CDR1 is SGDLS and CDR2 YYNGEE. The length of the CDR3 is 14 residues. Here the CDR3 DNA reads TGTGCCAGCAGCGTAGGACATTCGAACACTGAAGCTTTCTTT. Its translation is CASSVGHSNTEAFF.